Listed below are T cell receptor beta chains from one sample, sequenced in a study of cytomegalovirus exposure and HLA in healthy donors. Method: immunoSEQ multiplex PCR; TCRdb's copy keeps in-frame clones and lacks some. This table holds almost 85,000 clones, approximately 78% found once. Sequencing was carried out using PBMCs. The source of these receptors is a male donor in good health and CMV-seropositive. The CDR3 runs from the conserved cysteine through the conserved F or W. Fields, in order: D gene, J gene, clone size, V gene, CDR3 protein, CDR3 DNA. D genes are given only for firm matches. Rows give clone size only sometimes, using once, few, many, or a class for an expanded clone.

d_call: TRBD1; j_call: TRBJ2-6; clone_size: NA; v_call: TRBV5-1; cdr3_aa: CASSSVRGGASGANVLTF; cdr3_nt: TGCGCCAGCAGCAGCGTTAGAGGGGGCGCATCCGGGGCCAACGTCCTGACTTTC
d_call: NA; j_call: TRBJ1-2; clone_size: NA; v_call: TRBV28; cdr3_aa: CASSPLSGARGYGYTF; cdr3_nt: TGTGCCAGCAGCCCCCTAAGTGGAGCCCGGGGGTACGGCTACACCTTC
d_call: NA; j_call: TRBJ2-1; clone_size: NA; v_call: TRBV27; cdr3_aa: CASSRTESSYNEQFF; cdr3_nt: TGTGCCAGCAGTCGCACAGAGAGCTCCTACAATGAGCAGTTCTTC
d_call: TRBD1; j_call: TRBJ1-1; clone_size: NA; v_call: TRBV4-1; cdr3_aa: CASSPGQGLKLNTEAFF; cdr3_nt: TGCGCCAGCAGCCCCGGACAGGGATTGAAGTTGAACACTGAAGCTTTCTTT
d_call: TRBD2; j_call: TRBJ2-7; clone_size: NA; v_call: TRBV4-3; cdr3_aa: CASSQDLFTSGQHYEQYF; cdr3_nt: TGCGCCAGCAGCCAAGACCTATTTACTAGCGGGCAACACTACGAGCAGTACTTC
d_call: TRBD2; j_call: TRBJ2-2; clone_size: NA; v_call: TRBV5-1; cdr3_aa: CASSWGLAGGSGELFF; cdr3_nt: TGCGCCAGCAGCTGGGGACTAGCGGGAGGATCCGGGGAGCTGTTTTTT
d_call: TRBD2; j_call: TRBJ2-7; clone_size: NA; v_call: TRBV7-2; cdr3_aa: CASSPPGLADEQYF; cdr3_nt: TGTGCCAGCAGCCCTCCGGGACTAGCAGACGAGCAGTACTTC
d_call: TRBD1; j_call: TRBJ1-2; clone_size: once; v_call: TRBV30; cdr3_aa: CAWSVFGTGWKYGYTF; cdr3_nt: TGTGCCTGGAGTGTATTTGGGACAGGGTGGAAGTATGGCTACACCTTC
d_call: TRBD1; j_call: TRBJ2-1; clone_size: NA; v_call: TRBV28; cdr3_aa: CASSPTDRAQQFF; cdr3_nt: TGTGCCAGCAGTCCGACGGACAGGGCACAGCAGTTCTTC
d_call: TRBD2; j_call: TRBJ2-6; clone_size: few; v_call: TRBV7-3; cdr3_aa: CASSLWASGTSGANVLTF; cdr3_nt: TGTGCCAGCAGCTTATGGGCTAGCGGGACCTCTGGGGCCAACGTCCTGACTTTC
d_call: TRBD2; j_call: TRBJ2-1; clone_size: NA; v_call: TRBV19; cdr3_aa: CASSPRGGNNEQFF; cdr3_nt: TGTGCCAGTAGTCCCCGGGGGGGAAACAATGAGCAGTTCTTC
d_call: NA; j_call: TRBJ2-7; clone_size: NA; v_call: TRBV6-6; cdr3_aa: CASNTQGSRQYF; cdr3_nt: TGTGCCAGCAACACACAGGGTTCAAGGCAGTACTTC
d_call: TRBD2; j_call: TRBJ2-1; clone_size: NA; v_call: TRBV28; cdr3_aa: CASSGLAAFSYNEQFF; cdr3_nt: TGTGCCAGCAGCGGACTAGCGGCGTTCTCCTACAATGAGCAGTTCTTC
d_call: NA; j_call: TRBJ2-1; clone_size: NA; v_call: TRBV7-2; cdr3_aa: CASSLRFNEQFF; cdr3_nt: TGTGCCAGCAGCTTACGGTTCAATGAGCAGTTCTTC
d_call: NA; j_call: TRBJ2-7; clone_size: NA; v_call: TRBV28; cdr3_aa: CASRQTRREQYF; cdr3_nt: TGTGCCAGCAGGCAGACCCGGAGAGAGCAGTACTTC
d_call: NA; j_call: TRBJ2-7; clone_size: NA; v_call: TRBV30; cdr3_aa: CAWSVLSRYEQYF; cdr3_nt: TGTGCCTGGAGTGTACTTTCCCGCTACGAGCAGTACTTC
d_call: TRBD1; j_call: TRBJ2-7; clone_size: NA; v_call: TRBV7-2; cdr3_aa: CASSPDRPHYEQYF; cdr3_nt: TGTGCCAGCAGCCCGGACAGGCCGCACTACGAGCAGTACTTC
d_call: NA; j_call: TRBJ1-1; clone_size: NA; v_call: TRBV5-8; cdr3_aa: CASSFRGGRMYAFF; cdr3_nt: TGTGCCAGCAGCTTTAGGGGGGGGCGGATGTACGCTTTCTTT
d_call: TRBD1; j_call: TRBJ1-5; clone_size: NA; v_call: TRBV10-1; cdr3_aa: CASVYRDSCNQPQHF; cdr3_nt: TGCGCCAGCGTATACCGGGACAGCTGCAATCAGCCCCAGCATTTT
d_call: TRBD2; j_call: TRBJ2-7; clone_size: NA; v_call: TRBV28; cdr3_aa: CASSRLAGARSYEQYF; cdr3_nt: TGTGCCAGCAGCCGACTAGCGGGAGCGAGGTCCTACGAGCAGTACTTC
d_call: NA; j_call: TRBJ2-5; clone_size: NA; v_call: TRBV15; cdr3_aa: CATSRGGQETQYF; cdr3_nt: TGTGCCACCAGCAGGGGCGGGCAAGAGACCCAGTACTTC
d_call: TRBD1; j_call: TRBJ2-7; clone_size: NA; v_call: TRBV5-1; cdr3_aa: CASSWDRANTEQYF; cdr3_nt: TGCGCCAGCAGCTGGGACAGAGCGAACACCGAGCAGTACTTC
d_call: NA; j_call: TRBJ2-7; clone_size: NA; v_call: TRBV7-2; cdr3_aa: CASSQPGGPLEQYF; cdr3_nt: TGTGCCAGCAGCCAACCAGGAGGGCCTTTAGAGCAGTACTTC
d_call: NA; j_call: TRBJ1-1; clone_size: few; v_call: TRBV6-6; cdr3_aa: CASTTSPTEAFF; cdr3_nt: TGTGCCAGCACTACCTCTCCCACTGAAGCTTTCTTT
d_call: NA; j_call: TRBJ2-5; clone_size: NA; v_call: TRBV28; cdr3_aa: CASSLSGPVLQETQYF; cdr3_nt: TGTGCCAGCAGTTTATCGGGTCCCGTACTCCAAGAGACCCAGTACTTC
d_call: TRBD2; j_call: TRBJ2-7; clone_size: NA; v_call: TRBV18; cdr3_aa: CASSPGGLDEQYF; cdr3_nt: TGTGCCAGCTCACCAGGGGGACTAGACGAGCAGTACTTC
d_call: NA; j_call: TRBJ1-1; clone_size: NA; v_call: TRBV7-3; cdr3_aa: CASSLDPGNTEAFF; cdr3_nt: TGTGCCAGCAGCCTGGATCCAGGGAACACTGAAGCTTTCTTT
d_call: NA; j_call: TRBJ2-2; clone_size: NA; v_call: TRBV9; cdr3_aa: CASSPQRWTGELFF; cdr3_nt: TGTGCCAGCAGCCCTCAGAGGTGGACCGGGGAGCTGTTTTTT
d_call: NA; j_call: TRBJ2-7; clone_size: NA; v_call: TRBV25-1; cdr3_aa: CASGASIYEQYF; cdr3_nt: TGTGCCAGCGGGGCCAGCATCTACGAGCAGTACTTC